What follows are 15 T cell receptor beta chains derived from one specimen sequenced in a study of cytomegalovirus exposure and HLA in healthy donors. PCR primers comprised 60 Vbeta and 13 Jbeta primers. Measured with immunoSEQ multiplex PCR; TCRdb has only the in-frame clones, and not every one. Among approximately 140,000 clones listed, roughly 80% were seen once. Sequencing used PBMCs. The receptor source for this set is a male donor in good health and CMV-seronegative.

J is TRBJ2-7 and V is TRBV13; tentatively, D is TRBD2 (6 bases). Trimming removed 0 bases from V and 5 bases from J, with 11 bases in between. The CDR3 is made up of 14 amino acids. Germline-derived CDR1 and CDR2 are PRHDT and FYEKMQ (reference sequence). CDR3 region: CASSLGRLVHEQYF. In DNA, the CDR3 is TGTGCCAGCAGCTTAGGCCGACTAGTCCACGAGCAGTACTTC.

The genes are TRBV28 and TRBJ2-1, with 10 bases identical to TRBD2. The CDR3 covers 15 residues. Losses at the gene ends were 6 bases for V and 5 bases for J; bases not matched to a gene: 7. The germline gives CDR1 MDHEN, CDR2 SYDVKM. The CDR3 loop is CASSWWTSGNNEQFF. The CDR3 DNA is TGTGCCAGCAGCTGGTGGACTAGCGGTAACAATGAGCAGTTCTTC.

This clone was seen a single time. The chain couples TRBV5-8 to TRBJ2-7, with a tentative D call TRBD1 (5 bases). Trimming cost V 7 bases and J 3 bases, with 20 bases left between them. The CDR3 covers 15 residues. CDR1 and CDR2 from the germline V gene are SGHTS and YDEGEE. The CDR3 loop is CASPLPTEAFYEQYF. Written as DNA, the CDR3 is TGTGCCAGCCCCCTTCCGACAGAAGCCTTCTACGAGCAGTACTTC.

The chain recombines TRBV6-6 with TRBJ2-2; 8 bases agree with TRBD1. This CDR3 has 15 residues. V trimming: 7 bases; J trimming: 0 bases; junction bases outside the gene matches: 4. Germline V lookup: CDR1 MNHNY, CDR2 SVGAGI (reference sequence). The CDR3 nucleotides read TGTGCCAGCAACAGGGACAGGTCGAACACCGGGGAGCTGTTTTTT. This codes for CASNRDRSNTGELFF.

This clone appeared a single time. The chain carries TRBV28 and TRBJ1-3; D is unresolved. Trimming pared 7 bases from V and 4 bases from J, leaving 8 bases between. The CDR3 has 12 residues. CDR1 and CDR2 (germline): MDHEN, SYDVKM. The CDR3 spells CASNGYGNTIYF. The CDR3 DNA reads TGTGCCAGCAACGGTTACGGAAACACCATATATTTT.

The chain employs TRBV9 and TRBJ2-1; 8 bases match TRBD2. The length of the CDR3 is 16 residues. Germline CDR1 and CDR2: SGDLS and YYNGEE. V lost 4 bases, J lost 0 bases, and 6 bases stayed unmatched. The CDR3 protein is CASSHIAGSSYNEQFF. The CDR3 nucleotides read TGTGCCAGCAGCCACATAGCGGGAAGCTCCTACAATGAGCAGTTCTTC. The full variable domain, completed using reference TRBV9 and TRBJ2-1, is DSGVTQTPKHLITATGQRVTLRCSPRSGDLSVYWYQQSLDQGLQFLIQYYNGEERAKGNILERFSAQQFPDLHSELNLSSLELGDSALYFCASSHIAGSSYNEQFFGPGTRLTVL.

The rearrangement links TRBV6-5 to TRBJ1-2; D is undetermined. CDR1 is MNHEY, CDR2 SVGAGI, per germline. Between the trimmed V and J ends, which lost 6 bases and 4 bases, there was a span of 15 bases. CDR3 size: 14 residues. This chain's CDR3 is CASRHGERVYGYTF. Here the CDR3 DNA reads TGTGCCAGCAGGCACGGGGAACGAGTCTATGGCTACACCTTC.

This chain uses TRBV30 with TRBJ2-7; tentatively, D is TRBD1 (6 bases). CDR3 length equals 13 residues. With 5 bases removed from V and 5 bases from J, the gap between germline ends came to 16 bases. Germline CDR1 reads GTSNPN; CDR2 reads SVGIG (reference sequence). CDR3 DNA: TGTGCCTGGCATACAGGGCTTAACGACGAGCAGTACTTC. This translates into CAWHTGLNDEQYF.

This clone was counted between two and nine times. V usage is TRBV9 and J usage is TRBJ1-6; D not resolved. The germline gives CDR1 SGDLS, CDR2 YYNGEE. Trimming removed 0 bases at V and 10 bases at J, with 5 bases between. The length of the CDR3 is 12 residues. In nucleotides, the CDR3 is TGTGCCAGCAGCGTAGGGGCCTCACCCCTCCACTTT. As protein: CASSVGASPLHF.

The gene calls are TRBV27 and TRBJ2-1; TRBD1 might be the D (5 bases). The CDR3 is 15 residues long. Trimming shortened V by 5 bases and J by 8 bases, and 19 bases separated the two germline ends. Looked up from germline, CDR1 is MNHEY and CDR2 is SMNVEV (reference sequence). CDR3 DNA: TGTGCCAGCAGTCCCCCAGGGATGGGTATCCATGAGCAGTTCTTC. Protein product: CASSPPGMGIHEQFF.

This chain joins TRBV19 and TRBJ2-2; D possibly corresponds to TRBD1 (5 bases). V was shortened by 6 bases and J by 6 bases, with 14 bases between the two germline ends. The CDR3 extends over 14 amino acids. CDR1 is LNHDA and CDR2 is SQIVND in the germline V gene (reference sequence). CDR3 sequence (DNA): TGTGCCAGTAGCGACCAGGGATCGGCCGGGGAGCTGTTTTTT. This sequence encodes CASSDQGSAGELFF.

The CDR3 bases are TGTGCCAGCAGCTCACGGGGACAGCATGGGAATGAGCAGTTCTTC. The encoded protein is CASSSRGQHGNEQFF. The chain joins TRBV5-4 to TRBJ2-1; 7 nucleotides agree with TRBD1. Looked up from germline, CDR1 is SGHNT and CDR2 is YYREEE (reference sequence). The V segment lost 3 bases and the J segment 7 bases; nucleotides outside the gene matches: 10. The CDR3 is 15 amino acids.

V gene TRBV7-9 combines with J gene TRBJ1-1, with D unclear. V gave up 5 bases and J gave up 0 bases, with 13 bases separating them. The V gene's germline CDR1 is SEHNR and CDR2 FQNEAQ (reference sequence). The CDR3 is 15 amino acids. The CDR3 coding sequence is TGTGCCAGCAGCCGCTTCACAGATATGAACACTGAAGCTTTCTTT. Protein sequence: CASSRFTDMNTEAFF.

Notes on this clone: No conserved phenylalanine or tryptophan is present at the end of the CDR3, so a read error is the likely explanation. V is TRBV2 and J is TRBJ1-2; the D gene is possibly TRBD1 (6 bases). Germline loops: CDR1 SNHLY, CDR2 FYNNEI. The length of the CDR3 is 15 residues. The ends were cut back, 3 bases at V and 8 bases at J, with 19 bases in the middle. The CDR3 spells CASSDALTGFGGYTL. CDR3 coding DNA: TGTGCCAGCAGTGACGCCTTAACAGGGTTTGGGGGCTACACCCTC.

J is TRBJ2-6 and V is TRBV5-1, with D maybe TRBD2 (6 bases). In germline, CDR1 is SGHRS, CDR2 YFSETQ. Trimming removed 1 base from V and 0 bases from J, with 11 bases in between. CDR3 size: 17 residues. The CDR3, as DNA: TGCGCCAGCAGCTTGACTGGAGCGGGCTCTGGGGCCAACGTCCTGACTTTC. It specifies CASSLTGAGSGANVLTF. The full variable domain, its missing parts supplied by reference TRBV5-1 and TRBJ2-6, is KAGVTQTPRYLIKTRGQQVTLSCSPISGHRSVSWYQQTPGQGLQFLFEYFSETQRNKGNFPGRFSGRQFSNSRSEMNVSTLELGDSALYLCASSLTGAGSGANVLTFGAGSRLTVL.